The sequence of this T cell receptor beta chain was determined in a study of control samples from healthy donors and cancer patients. The method was immunoSEQ multiplex PCR; TCRdb's version includes in-frame clones alone and lacks a portion of them. The sample consists of 70,000 or so clones, around 82% of them appearing once. The ends were cut back, 2 bases at V and 4 bases at J, with 8 bases in the middle. CDR3 length equals 14 residues. Germline CDR1 and CDR2: SGHTA and FQGNSA. This receptor was obtained from a middle-aged man in good health. The rearrangement links TRBV7-2 to TRBJ1-4; D unclear. The sample was blood. The CDR3 here is CASSLQRLNEKLFF. CDR3 coding DNA: TGTGCCAGCAGCTTACAAAGACTTAATGAAAAACTGTTTTTT.